Shown below are 5 T cell receptor beta chains from a single sample sequenced in a study of vaccination effects on CD4 cells after COVID-19. The table came from immunoSEQ multiplex PCR; TCRdb's copy has only in-frame clones and leaves some out. This table has over 50,000 clones, 73% appearing once. Antigen-specific CD4+ T cells were first expanded with viral peptide pools by the ViraFEST assay and only then sequenced. Following 10 days of culture, CD4+ T cells were isolated. Two-dose vaccination with either BNT162b2 or mRNA-1273 was given to the participants. These TCRs are of unknown antigen specificity. Sequenced here: CD4+ T cells from PBMCs cultured with HCoV-229E spike peptides, sampled after COVID-19 vaccination. The receptors here all came from a human donor who received a COVID-19 vaccine.

V and J are TRBV4-1 and TRBJ2-1, with a tentative D call TRBD1 (6 bases). V was cut by 1 base and J by 14 bases, with 15 bases left in between. Germline CDR1 reads MGHRA; CDR2 reads YSYEKL. This CDR3 is 13 amino acids long. The chain's CDR3 is CASSQAVGALKFF. The CDR3, as DNA: TGCGCCAGCAGCCAAGCCGTGGGGGCCCTTAAGTTCTTC.

This clone was observed a single time. The chain links TRBV7-8 to TRBJ2-5; D remains ambiguous. CDR1 SGHVS and CDR2 FQNEAQ come from the germline V gene. This CDR3 has 9 residues. With 8 bases removed from V and 5 bases from J, the gap between germline ends came to 3 bases. The CDR3, as DNA: TGTGCCAGCGGGGAGACCCAGTACTTC. Translation gives CASGETQYF.

This clone was picked up one time. The chain recombines TRBV19 with TRBJ1-2; D is unclear. Germline V lookup: CDR1 LNHDA, CDR2 SQIVND (reference sequence). V was shortened by 4 bases and J by 4 bases, with 13 bases between the two germline ends. This CDR3 is 14 amino acids long. CDR3 sequence: CASSKDRTSYGYTF. CDR3 sequence (DNA): TGTGCCAGTAGTAAGGACCGAACCTCCTATGGCTACACCTTC.

The chain combines TRBV7-9 with TRBJ1-5; no clear D gene. Germline V gives CDR1 SEHNR, CDR2 FQNEAQ (reference sequence). V lost 1 base and J lost 4, with 2 bases in between. CDR3 length: 12 amino acids. The CDR3 protein is CASSLVNQPQHF. CDR3 DNA sequence: TGTGCCAGCAGCTTAGTTAATCAGCCCCAGCATTTT.

This chain links TRBV30 with TRBJ1-2, with TRBD1 identical over 7 bases. CDR3 length: 15 residues. The germline CDR1 and CDR2 sequences are GTSNPN and SVGIG (reference sequence). V shed 4 bases and J 7 bases; nucleotides not matched to a gene: 15. CDR3 residues: CAWKHNEGAPRGYTF. DNA of the CDR3: TGTGCCTGGAAACATAATGAGGGGGCGCCTCGTGGCTACACCTTC.